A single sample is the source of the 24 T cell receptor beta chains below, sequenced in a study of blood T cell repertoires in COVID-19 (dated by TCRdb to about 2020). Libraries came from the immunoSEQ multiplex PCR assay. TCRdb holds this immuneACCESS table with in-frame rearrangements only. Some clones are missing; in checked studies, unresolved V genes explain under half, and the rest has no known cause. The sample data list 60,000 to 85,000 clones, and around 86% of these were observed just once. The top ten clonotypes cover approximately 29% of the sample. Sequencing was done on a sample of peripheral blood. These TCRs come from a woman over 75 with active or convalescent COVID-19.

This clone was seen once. In nucleotides, the CDR3 is TGTGCCAGCAGCCAAGAGGGGGGCACAGATACGCAGTATTTT. Translation: CASSQEGGTDTQYF. V is TRBV28 and J is TRBJ2-3; D may be TRBD1 (6 bases). V gave up 6 bases and J gave up 1 base, with 11 bases separating them. The CDR3 is 14 residues long. Germline V lookup: CDR1 MDHEN, CDR2 SYDVKM.

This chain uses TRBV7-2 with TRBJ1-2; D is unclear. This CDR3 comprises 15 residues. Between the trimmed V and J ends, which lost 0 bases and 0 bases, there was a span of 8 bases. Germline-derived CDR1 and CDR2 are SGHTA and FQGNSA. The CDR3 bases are TGTGCCAGCAGCTTAGCCCCAACTTCTAACTATGGCTACACCTTC. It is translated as CASSLAPTSNYGYTF.

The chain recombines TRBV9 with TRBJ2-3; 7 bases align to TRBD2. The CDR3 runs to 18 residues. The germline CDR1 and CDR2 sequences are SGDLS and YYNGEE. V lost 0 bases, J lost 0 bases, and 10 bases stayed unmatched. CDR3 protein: CASSVATGGSGSTDTQYF. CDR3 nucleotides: TGTGCCAGCAGCGTAGCTACCGGGGGGAGCGGAAGCACAGATACGCAGTATTTT.

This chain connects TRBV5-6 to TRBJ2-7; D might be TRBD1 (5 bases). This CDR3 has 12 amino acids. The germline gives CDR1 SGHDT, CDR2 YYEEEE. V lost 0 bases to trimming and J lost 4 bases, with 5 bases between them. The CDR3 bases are TGTGCCAGCAGCTTGGAGGGGTACGAGCAGTACTTC. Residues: CASSLEGYEQYF.

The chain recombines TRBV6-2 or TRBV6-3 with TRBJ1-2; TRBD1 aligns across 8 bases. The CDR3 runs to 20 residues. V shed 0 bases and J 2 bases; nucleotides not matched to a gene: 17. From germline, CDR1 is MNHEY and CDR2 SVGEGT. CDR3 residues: CASSYSKSGQGSPRNYGYTF. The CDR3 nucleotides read TGTGCCAGCAGTTACTCGAAATCCGGACAGGGCAGCCCCCGCAACTATGGCTACACCTTC.

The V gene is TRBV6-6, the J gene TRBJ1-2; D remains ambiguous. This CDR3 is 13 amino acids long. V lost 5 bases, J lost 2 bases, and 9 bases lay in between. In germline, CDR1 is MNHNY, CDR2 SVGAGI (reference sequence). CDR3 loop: CASSPGINYGYTF. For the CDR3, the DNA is TGTGCCAGCAGTCCCGGGATAAACTATGGCTACACCTTC.

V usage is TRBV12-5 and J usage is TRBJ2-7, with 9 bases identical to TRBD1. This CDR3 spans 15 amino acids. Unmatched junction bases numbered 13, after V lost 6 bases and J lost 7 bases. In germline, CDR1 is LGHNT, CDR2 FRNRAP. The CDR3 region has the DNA TGTGCTAGTGGCCGACCTGGGACAGGGATAGAAGAGCAGTACTTC. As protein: CASGRPGTGIEEQYF.

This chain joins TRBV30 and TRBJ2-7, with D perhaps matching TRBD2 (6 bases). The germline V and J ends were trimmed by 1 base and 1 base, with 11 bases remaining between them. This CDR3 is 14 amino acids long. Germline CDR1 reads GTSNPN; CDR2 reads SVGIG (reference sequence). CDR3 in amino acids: CAWSGGTDSYEQYF. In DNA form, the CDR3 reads TGTGCCTGGAGTGGCGGGACTGATTCCTACGAGCAGTACTTC.

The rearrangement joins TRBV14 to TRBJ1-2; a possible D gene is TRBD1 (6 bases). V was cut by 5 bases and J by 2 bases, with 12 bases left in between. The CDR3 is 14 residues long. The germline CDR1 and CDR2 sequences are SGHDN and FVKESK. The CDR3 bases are TGTGCCAGCAGCTACTTCCAGGGGAACTATGGCTACACCTTC. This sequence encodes CASSYFQGNYGYTF.

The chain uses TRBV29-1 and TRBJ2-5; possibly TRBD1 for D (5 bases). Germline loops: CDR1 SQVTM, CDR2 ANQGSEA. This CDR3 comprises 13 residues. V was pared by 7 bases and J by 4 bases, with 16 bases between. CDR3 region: CSGTQGGIETQYF. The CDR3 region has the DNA TGCAGCGGTACTCAGGGCGGTATAGAGACCCAGTACTTC.

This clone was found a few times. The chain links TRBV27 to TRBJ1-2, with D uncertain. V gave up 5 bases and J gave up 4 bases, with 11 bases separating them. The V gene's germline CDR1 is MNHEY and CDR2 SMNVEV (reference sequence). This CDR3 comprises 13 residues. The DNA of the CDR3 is TGTGCCAGCAGTCCCAGGCCACGCTATGGCTACACCTTC. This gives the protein CASSPRPRYGYTF.

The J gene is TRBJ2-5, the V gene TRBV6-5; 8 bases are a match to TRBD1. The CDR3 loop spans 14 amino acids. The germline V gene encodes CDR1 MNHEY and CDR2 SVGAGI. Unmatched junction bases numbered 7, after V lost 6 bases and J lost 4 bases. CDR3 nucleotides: TGTGCCAGCAGCCCAGGACAGGGTAGAGAGACCCAGTACTTC. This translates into CASSPGQGRETQYF.

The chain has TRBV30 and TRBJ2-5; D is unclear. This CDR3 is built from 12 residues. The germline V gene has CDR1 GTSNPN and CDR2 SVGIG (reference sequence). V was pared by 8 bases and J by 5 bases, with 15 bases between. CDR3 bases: TGTGCCAGCGAGCGAACCCGGGAGACCCAGTACTTC. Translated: CASERTRETQYF. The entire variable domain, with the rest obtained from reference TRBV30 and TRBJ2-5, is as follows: SQTIHQWPATLVQPVGSPLSLECTVEGTSNPNLYWYRQAAGRGLQLLFYSVGIGQISSEVPQNLSASRPQDRQFILSSKKLLLSDSGFYLCASERTRETQYFGPGTRLLVL.

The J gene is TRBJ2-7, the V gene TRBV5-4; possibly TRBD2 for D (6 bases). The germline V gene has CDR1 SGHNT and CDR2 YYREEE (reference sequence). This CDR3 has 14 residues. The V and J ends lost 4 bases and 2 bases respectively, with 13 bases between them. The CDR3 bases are TGTGCCAGCAGCCCGGGGGTGCTCGCCTACGAGCAGTACTTC. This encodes CASSPGVLAYEQYF.

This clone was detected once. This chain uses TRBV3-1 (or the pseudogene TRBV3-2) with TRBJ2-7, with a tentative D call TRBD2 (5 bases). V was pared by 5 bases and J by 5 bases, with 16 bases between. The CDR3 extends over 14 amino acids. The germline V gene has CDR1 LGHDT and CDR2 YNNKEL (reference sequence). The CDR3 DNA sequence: TGTGCCAGCAGCTTTCACACCGGGGTTGACGAGCAGTACTTC. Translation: CASSFHTGVDEQYF.

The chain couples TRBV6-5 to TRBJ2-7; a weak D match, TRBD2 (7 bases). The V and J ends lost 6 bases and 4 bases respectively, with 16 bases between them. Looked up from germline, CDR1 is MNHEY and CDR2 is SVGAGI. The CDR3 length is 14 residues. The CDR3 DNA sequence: TGTGCCAGCAGCGCTAGGGGGGGGCCATACGAGCAGTACTTC. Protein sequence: CASSARGGPYEQYF.

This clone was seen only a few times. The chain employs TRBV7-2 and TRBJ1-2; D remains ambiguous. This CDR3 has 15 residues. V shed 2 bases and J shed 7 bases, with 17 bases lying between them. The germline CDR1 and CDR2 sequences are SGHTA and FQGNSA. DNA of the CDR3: TGTGCCAGCAGCTTAATGAATCACGGTCTTGGTGGCTACACCTTC. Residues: CASSLMNHGLGGYTF.

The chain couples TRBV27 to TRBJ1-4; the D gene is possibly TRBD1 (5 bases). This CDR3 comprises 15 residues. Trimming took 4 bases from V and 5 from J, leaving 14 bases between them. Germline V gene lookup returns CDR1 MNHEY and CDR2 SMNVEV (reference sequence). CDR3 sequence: CASSYLSGGNEKLFF. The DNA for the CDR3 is TGTGCCAGCAGTTACCTAAGCGGGGGGAATGAAAAACTGTTTTTT. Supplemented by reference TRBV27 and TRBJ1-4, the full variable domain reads EAQVTQNPRYLITVTGKKLTVTCSQNMNHEYMSWYRQDPGLGLRQIYYSMNVEVTDKGDVPEGYKVSRKEKRNFPLILESPSPNQTSLYFCASSYLSGGNEKLFFGSGTQLSVL.

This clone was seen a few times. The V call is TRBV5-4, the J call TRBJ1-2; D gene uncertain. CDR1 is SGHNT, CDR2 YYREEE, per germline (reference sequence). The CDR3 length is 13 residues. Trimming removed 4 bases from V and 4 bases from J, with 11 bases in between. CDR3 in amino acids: CASSHRNVYGYTF. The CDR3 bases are TGTGCCAGCAGCCATAGAAATGTCTATGGCTACACCTTC. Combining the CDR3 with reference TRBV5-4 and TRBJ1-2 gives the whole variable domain ETGVTQSPTHLIKTRGQQVTLRCSSQSGHNTVSWYQQALGQGPQFIFQYYREEENGRGNFPPRFSGLQFPNYSSELNVNALELDDSALYLCASSHRNVYGYTFGSGTRLTVV.

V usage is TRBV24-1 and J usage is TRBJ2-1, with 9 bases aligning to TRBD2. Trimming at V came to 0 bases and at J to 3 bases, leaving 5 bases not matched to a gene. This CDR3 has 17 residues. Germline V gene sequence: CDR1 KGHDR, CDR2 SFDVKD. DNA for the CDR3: TGTGCCACCAGTGATTTGCAGGGTAGCGGGGGCTACAATGAGCAGTTCTTC. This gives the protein CATSDLQGSGGYNEQFF.

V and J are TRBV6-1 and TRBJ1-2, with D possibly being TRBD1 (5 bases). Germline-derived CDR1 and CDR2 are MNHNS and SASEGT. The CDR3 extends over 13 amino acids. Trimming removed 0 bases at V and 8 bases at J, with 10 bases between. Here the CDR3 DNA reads TGTGCCAGCAGTGAAGCGCCGACAGTGGGCTACACCTTC. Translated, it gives CASSEAPTVGYTF.

The CDR3 DNA reads as TGTGCCAGCAGCTCTATATCCAGGGGGAGGTCTGATGGCTACACCTTC. This sequence encodes CASSSISRGRSDGYTF. The rearrangement joins TRBV5-6 to TRBJ1-2; 7 bases are a match to TRBD1. Per the germline V gene, CDR1 is SGHDT and CDR2 is YYEEEE. The V segment lost 3 bases and the J segment 6 bases; nucleotides outside the gene matches: 14. The CDR3 contains 16 residues. The variable domain in full, completed from reference TRBV5-6 and TRBJ1-2, reads DAGVTQSPTHLIKTRGQQVTLRCSPKSGHDTVSWYQQALGQGPQFIFQYYEEEERQRGNFPDRFSGHQFPNYSSELNVNALLLGDSALYLCASSSISRGRSDGYTFGSGTRLTVV.

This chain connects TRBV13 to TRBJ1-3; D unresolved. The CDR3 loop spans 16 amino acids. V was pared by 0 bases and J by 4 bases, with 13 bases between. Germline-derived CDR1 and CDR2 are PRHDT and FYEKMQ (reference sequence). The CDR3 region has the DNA TGTGCCAGCAGCTTAGGCCCGGCGGTGCGAGGAAACACCATATATTTT. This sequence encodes CASSLGPAVRGNTIYF.

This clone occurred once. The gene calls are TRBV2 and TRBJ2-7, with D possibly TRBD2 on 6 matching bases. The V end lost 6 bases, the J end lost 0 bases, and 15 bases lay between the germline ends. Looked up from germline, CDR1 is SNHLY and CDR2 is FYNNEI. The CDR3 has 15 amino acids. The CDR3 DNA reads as TGTGCCAGCAGATCCGGGACTGCCTCCTCCTACGAGCAGTACTTC. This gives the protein CASRSGTASSYEQYF.